The source of this T cell receptor (beta chain) is a study of human T cells and chemical hapten exposure. Germline V lookup: CDR1 LGHNA, CDR2 YSLEER. The CDR3 is made up of 15 amino acids. V was trimmed by 0 bases and J by 2 bases, leaving 8 bases between them. Time point reported: pre-sensitization, week 0. Sample treatment: therapeutic diphenylcyclopropenone sensitization with weekly scalp DPC. Regarding this clonotype: Its antigen is as yet unknown.

Per the study methods: Sample-level TCR yields exhibited a median of 95,638, with a range of about 20,000 to 690,600. TCRdb reprocessed the RACE reads with MiXCR, giving one entry per CDR3 protein. These V and J calls rely on TCRdb rather than the paper's analysis. The sample includes 150,000 to 200,000 distinct CDR3 sequences, about 31% seen only once; the top ten take roughly 3%. Study-level findings and limits: Patch test score showed a positive correlation with PT1 expanded TCR counts.

Material: whole blood, obtained in connection with sensitization to the hapten diphenylcyclopropenone (DPC). The genes are TRBV4-3 and TRBJ1-5; D ambiguous. The receptor was isolated from a woman aged 25 to 45 with alopecia areata. Some clones in this sample may be carry-over from other donors' samples. The CDR3 loop reads CASSQDFTGNQPQHF. CDR3 nucleotides: TGCGCCAGCAGCCAAGATTTTACAGGCAATCAGCCCCAGCATTTT.